Shown below are 6 T cell receptor beta chains from a single sample sequenced in a study of OX40 agonist ivuxolimab in advanced cancers. The repertoire was sequenced with immunoSEQ multiplex PCR; TCRdb's copy has only in-frame clones and lacks some. The sample lists fewer than 70,000 clones, approximately 88% occurring once. Sequences were derived from CD4+ or CD8+ T cells sorted from blood, sampled in a trial of the OX40 agonist ivuxolimab. The receptor source for this set is an adult with an advanced solid tumor such as melanoma, head and neck, liver or kidney cancer.

The chain couples TRBV10-3 to TRBJ1-6; D call uncertain. Trimming removed 3 bases from V and 5 bases from J, with 8 bases in between. This CDR3 spans 14 amino acids. CDR1 and CDR2 (germline): ENHRY, SYGVKD. DNA of the CDR3: TGTGCCATCAGTGAAGACACCCATAATTCACCCCTCCACTTT. This gives the protein CAISEDTHNSPLHF.

The genes are TRBV5-1 and TRBJ2-7; weak D call: TRBD1 (5 bases). Per the germline V gene, CDR1 is SGHRS and CDR2 is YFSETQ. Trimming removed 0 bases from V and 0 bases from J, with 10 bases in between. The CDR3 runs to 15 residues. CDR3 sequence (DNA): TGCGCCAGCAGCTTGGGAGCAGGGCCCTCCTACGAGCAGTACTTC. This encodes CASSLGAGPSYEQYF.

The DNA for the CDR3 is TGTGCCAGCAGGCCTACAGGGGGCGGATCCTACGAGCAGTACTTC. Translating gives CASRPTGGGSYEQYF. This chain uses TRBV6-1 with TRBJ2-7; 9 bases map to TRBD1. With 6 bases clipped from V and 1 base from J, the junction kept 7 bases outside the gene matches. The V gene's germline CDR1 is MNHNS and CDR2 SASEGT. The CDR3 has 15 residues.

The genes are TRBV5-1 and TRBJ2-1, with TRBD1 as a possible D gene (6 bases). Between the trimmed V and J ends, which lost 5 bases and 4 bases, there was a span of 10 bases. CDR1 SGHRS and CDR2 YFSETQ come from the germline V gene. The CDR3 is made up of 13 amino acids. The CDR3 DNA is TGCGCCAGCAGAGAACAGGGTTACAATGAGCAGTTCTTC. It encodes CASREQGYNEQFF.

The chain couples TRBV19 to TRBJ1-4; 8 positions agree with TRBD1. The CDR3 covers 15 residues. CDR1 LNHDA and CDR2 SQIVND come from the germline V gene (reference sequence). With 8 bases clipped from V and 8 bases from J, the junction kept 13 bases outside the gene matches. The CDR3 is CASQFLQGVGEKLFF. CDR3 nucleotides: TGTGCCAGTCAGTTCCTACAGGGGGTCGGGGAAAAACTGTTTTTT.

The genes are TRBV6-6 and TRBJ2-7; 13 bases match TRBD2. Germline lookup yields CDR1 MNHNY and CDR2 SVGAGI (reference sequence). Unmatched junction bases numbered 5, after V lost 2 bases and J lost 4 bases. This CDR3 region has 16 residues. The DNA for the CDR3 is TGTGCCAGCAGTTACGTGGGGACTAGCGGGGCTTACGAGCAGTACTTC. It translates to CASSYVGTSGAYEQYF.